The 7 T cell receptor beta chains below were found in one sample sequenced in a study of cytomegalovirus exposure and HLA in healthy donors. The PCR contained 60 Vbeta and 13 Jbeta primers. TCRdb's copy holds only in-frame clones and misses some; the assay was immunoSEQ multiplex PCR. The sample yields under 150,000 clones, around 78% seen once. The sequenced sample consisted of PBMCs. Every receptor here comes from a male donor in good health and CMV-seronegative.

The gene calls are TRBV13 and TRBJ1-2, with D possibly being TRBD1 (5 bases). V shed 5 bases and J shed 8 bases, with 21 bases lying between them. The CDR3 runs 15 residues. CDR1 is PRHDT and CDR2 is FYEKMQ in the germline V gene (reference sequence). Here the CDR3 reads CASSTLQIGGGGYTF. CDR3 sequence (DNA): TGTGCCAGCAGCACACTACAGATCGGGGGAGGCGGCTACACCTTC. The full variable domain, its missing parts supplied by reference TRBV13 and TRBJ1-2, is AAGVIQSPRHLIKEKRETATLKCYPIPRHDTVYWYQQGPGQDPQFLISFYEKMQSDKGSIPDRFSAQQFSDYHSELNMSSLELGDSALYFCASSTLQIGGGGYTFGSGTRLTVV.

This chain uses TRBV5-1 with TRBJ1-1; D is possibly TRBD1 (6 bases). Germline V CDR1 and CDR2: SGHRS, YFSETQ. The length of the CDR3 is 17 residues. V lost 7 bases to trimming and J lost 3 bases, with 25 bases between them. CDR3 loop: CASWNSIVGQLHTEAFF. CDR3 nucleotides: TGCGCCAGCTGGAACTCAATAGTCGGACAGCTACACACTGAAGCTTTCTTT.

The rearrangement links TRBV28 to TRBJ2-7; 9 bases agree with TRBD2. The CDR3 contains 15 residues. The V and J ends lost 2 bases and 4 bases, in that order; junction bases with no gene match: 6. Germline values: CDR1 MDHEN, CDR2 SYDVKM. The chain's CDR3 is CASSLTKRGVYEQYF. The CDR3 nucleotides read TGTGCCAGCAGTTTAACTAAGCGGGGGGTTTACGAGCAGTACTTC.

The CDR3 nucleotides are TGTGCCAGCAGCCAAGATAGGGGGGGGAGGGAGAGCTCCTATAATTCACCCCTCCACTTT. Amino acids: CASSQDRGGRESSYNSPLHF. The chain links TRBV4-2 to TRBJ1-6; D is perhaps TRBD1 (6 bases). The V gene's germline CDR1 is LGHNA and CDR2 YNFKEQ. The germline V and J ends were trimmed by 0 bases and 0 bases, with 18 bases remaining between them. CDR3 length: 20 amino acids.

On this clone: Compared with germline, one end of the junction differs, possibly owing to a read error. The chain is built from TRBV19 and TRBJ2-7; 8 bases are a match to TRBD1. Germline assignment: CDR1 LNHDA and CDR2 SQIVND (reference sequence). This CDR3 contains 15 residues. The CDR3 sequence is CASSIYWDRSSEQYF. The CDR3, as DNA: TGTGCCAGTAGTATTTATTGGGACAGGTCCTCCGAGCAGTACTTC.

V is TRBV2 and J is TRBJ2-7; TRBD2 matches 14 bases. Germline CDR1 SNHLY, CDR2 FYNNEI. The CDR3 covers 15 residues. Unmatched junction bases numbered 0, after V lost 1 base and J lost 4 bases. CDR3 coding DNA: TGTGCCAGCAGTGAAGGGACTAGCGGGGGGTACGAGCAGTACTTC. As protein: CASSEGTSGGYEQYF.

This clone came up a few times. The chain is built from TRBV7-2 and TRBJ1-1; D is undetermined. The CDR3 sequence is 13 residues long. Germline CDR1 and CDR2: SGHTA and FQGNSA. V lost 6 bases, J lost 6 bases, and 14 bases lay in between. In DNA form, the CDR3 reads TGTGCCAGCAGTACCGCAGGTCGGCCTGAAGCTTTCTTT. This encodes CASSTAGRPEAFF.